The 9 T cell receptor beta chains below were found in one sample sequenced in a study of T cell clonality in common variable immunodeficiency. Assay: immunoSEQ multiplex PCR; the TCRdb copy retains only in-frame clones and omits some. The record shows 50,000 to 60,000 clones for this sample, with no singletons present. The sequencing input was peripheral blood mononuclear cells. All receptors derive from a person between 18 and 75 years old in good health.

The sample holds many counts of this clone. The CDR3 end is not reached by the read, which stops 3 residues before it; the germline J gene fills it in. The V and J genes are TRBV7-9 and TRBJ2-3; 8 nucleotides line up with TRBD1. J lost 4 bases, V lost 3 bases, and 3 bases had no gene match. The CDR3 runs to 14 residues. Germline-derived CDR1 and CDR2 are SEHNR and FQNEAQ (reference sequence). Incomplete CDR3 DNA: TGTGCCAGCAGCTTGACAGGGGAATCAGATACG. It yields the protein CASSLTGESDT. The entire CDR3 is CASSLTGESDTQYF. The variable domain in full, with the rest retrieved from reference TRBV7-9 and TRBJ2-3, is DTGVSQNPRHKITKRGQNVTFRCDPISEHNRLYWYRQTLGQGPEFLTYFQNEAQLEKSRLLSDRFSAERPKGSFSTLEIQRTEQGDSAMYLCASSLTGESDTQYFGPGTRLTVL.

This clone was observed at least ten times. The read falls 3 residues short of the CDR3 end, and the missing part is taken from the germline J gene. This chain joins TRBV19 and TRBJ2-1; TRBD2 agrees at 11 bases. Germline CDR1 is LNHDA and CDR2 is SQIVND (reference sequence). V shed 8 bases and J 9 bases; nucleotides not matched to a gene: 12. The CDR3 is made up of 15 amino acids. The sequenced part of the CDR3 DNA is TGTGCCAGTTCTATAGCGGGGGGGCTAGGGAGTGAG. Translated, it gives CASSIAGGLGSE. The whole CDR3 sequence reads CASSIAGGLGSEQFF.

This clone was observed a few times. Sequencing ends 3 residues short of the CDR3 end; the germline J gene provides the rest. This chain uses TRBV10-2 with TRBJ2-3; 9 bases are a match to TRBD1. J was trimmed by 5 bases and V by 7 bases; bases with no gene match: 10. Per germline, CDR1 WSHSY and CDR2 SAAADI. This CDR3 is 15 amino acids long. CDR3 residues: CASTTTGGRGDTQYF. CDR3 DNA, as far as it was read: TGCGCCAGCACTACTACAGGGGGCAGGGGAGATACG.

This clone showed up many times. The read comes to an end 3 residues before the CDR3 does, leaving the germline J gene to fill in the end. The chain employs TRBV5-4 and TRBJ2-5; perhaps TRBD1 as D (6 bases). Germline assignment: CDR1 SGHNT and CDR2 YYREEE (reference sequence). CDR3 length equals 15 residues. V lost 0 bases to trimming and J lost 1 base, with 10 bases between them. The part of the CDR3 DNA that was read is TGTGCCAGCAGCTTGGATCAGGACAGCCAAGAGACC. Its protein is CASSLDQDSQET. The whole CDR3 reads CASSLDQDSQETQYF.

This clone was seen many times. The read ends 3 residues shy of where the CDR3 ends; the end is completed using the germline J gene. V gene TRBV5-6 combines with J gene TRBJ2-1, with TRBD2 matching over 11 bases. Losses at the gene ends were 9 bases for V and 4 bases for J; bases not matched to a gene: 6. The germline gives CDR1 SGHDT, CDR2 YYEEEE. The CDR3 consists of 14 residues. CDR3 protein: CATLAGGFYNEQFF. The CDR3 bases that were read are TGTGCCACTCTAGCGGGAGGCTTTTACAATGAG.

This clone was recorded a few times. The read terminates 3 residues before the CDR3 end, so the remaining end is supplied by the germline J gene. This chain joins TRBV11-3 and TRBJ1-1; possible D gene TRBD1, 5 bases. V lost 5 bases to trimming and J lost 5 bases, with 12 bases between them. In germline, CDR1 is SGHNT, CDR2 YENEEA. The CDR3 sequence is 13 residues long. Incomplete CDR3 DNA: TGTGCCAGCAGCCCCGAAAGGGGAACTGAA. Residues: CASSPERGTE. In full, the CDR3 reads CASSPERGTEAFF. The full variable domain, with the rest looked up from reference TRBV11-3 and TRBJ1-1, is EAGVVQSPRYKIIEKKQPVAFWCNPISGHNTLYWYLQNLGQGPELLIRYENEEAVDDSQLPKDRFSAERLKGVDSTLKIQPAELGDSAVYLCASSPERGTEAFFGQGTRLTVV.

This clone has ten or more counts. The CDR3 extends 3 residues past the end of the read, so its final part is completed from the germline J gene. This chain links TRBV20-1 with TRBJ1-5, with a tentative D call TRBD1 (6 bases). Trimming took 5 bases from V and 2 from J, leaving 16 bases between them. The CDR3 loop spans 15 amino acids. Germline V gene lookup returns CDR1 DFQATT and CDR2 SNEGSKA (reference sequence). CDR3 residues: CSALQGLSGNQPQHF. The sequenced part of the CDR3 DNA is TGCAGTGCTTTACAGGGTCTCAGCGGCAATCAGCCC.

This clone has a count of ten or more. CDR3 region: CASSSSGGSSNEQFF. Partial CDR3 DNA: TGTGCCAGCAGCTCGAGCGGGGGATCGTCTAATGAG. V gene TRBV7-2 combines with J gene TRBJ2-1; TRBD2 matches 8 bases. Coverage ceases 3 residues before the CDR3 finishes, and the germline J gene fills in the end. Germline assignment: CDR1 SGHTA and CDR2 FQGNSA. V shed 4 bases and J 7 bases; nucleotides not matched to a gene: 9. This CDR3 is built from 15 residues.

This clone was counted between two and nine times. Coverage ceases 3 residues before the CDR3 finishes, and the germline J gene fills in the end. V gene TRBV18 combines with J gene TRBJ2-2, with D tentatively TRBD1 (6 bases). The CDR3 extends over 15 amino acids. Per germline, CDR1 KGHSH and CDR2 LQKENI. The CDR3 loop is CASSPLRGRDEKLFF. Incomplete CDR3 DNA: TGTGCCAGCTCACCTCTTAGGGGGAGAGATGAAAAG. The full variable domain, with the rest looked up from reference TRBV18 and TRBJ2-2, is NAGVMQNPRHLVRRRGQEARLRCSPMKGHSHVYWYRQLPEEGLKFMVYLQKENIIDESGMPKERFSAEFPKEGPSILRIQQVVRGDSAAYFCASSPLRGRDEKLFFGEGSRLTVL.